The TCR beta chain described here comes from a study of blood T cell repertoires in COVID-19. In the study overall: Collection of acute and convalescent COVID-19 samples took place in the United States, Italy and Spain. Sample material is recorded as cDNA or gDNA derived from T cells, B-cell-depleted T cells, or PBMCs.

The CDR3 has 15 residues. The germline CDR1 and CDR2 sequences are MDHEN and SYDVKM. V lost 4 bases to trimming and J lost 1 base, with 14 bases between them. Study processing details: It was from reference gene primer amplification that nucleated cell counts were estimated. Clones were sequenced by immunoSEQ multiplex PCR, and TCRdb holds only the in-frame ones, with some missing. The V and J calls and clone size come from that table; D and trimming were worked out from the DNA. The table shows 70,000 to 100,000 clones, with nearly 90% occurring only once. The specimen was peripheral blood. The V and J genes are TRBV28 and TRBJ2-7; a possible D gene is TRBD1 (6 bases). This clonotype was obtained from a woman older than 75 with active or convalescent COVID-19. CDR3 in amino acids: CASSSTGPGSYEQYF. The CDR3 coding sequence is TGTGCCAGCAGTTCGACAGGTCCAGGGTCCTACGAGCAGTACTTC.